The TCR beta chain under discussion was sequenced for a study of radiation and T cells in renal cell carcinoma. Indicated treatment: treatment-naive control, cytoreductive nephrectomy. Sequenced control tumors were from fewer than 14 males and a few females, median age approximately 60. CDR1 and CDR2 (germline): SGHNT, YYREEE (reference sequence). The CDR3 spans 15 residues. V was clipped by 2 bases and J by 2 bases, with 11 bases between them. Sequencing was performed with immunoSEQ multiplex PCR; in TCRdb, only in-frame clones are kept and a portion is missing. The table has around 22,000 clones, over 45% seen once.

V and J are TRBV5-4 and TRBJ2-1; D is possibly TRBD2 (6 bases). The TCR was taken from a man aged 40-49 years with renal cell carcinoma. Material: tumor tissue, obtained from a patient whose treatment was nephrectomy without radiotherapy. CDR3 residues: CASSFGTGTYNEQFF. Here the CDR3 DNA reads TGTGCCAGCAGCTTTGGGACTGGTACCTACAATGAGCAGTTCTTC.